The 23 T cell receptor beta chains in this list originate from one sample, sequenced in a study of blood T cell repertoires in COVID-19. Here immunoSEQ multiplex PCR was the method, and the copy in TCRdb shows in-frame clones only, minus some. The sample has around 130,000 clones; around 77% are singletons. Sequenced material: peripheral blood. The receptors come from a human donor in a cohort sampled during active COVID-19.

This chain connects TRBV6-5 to TRBJ2-7; D not certain. The V and J ends lost 6 bases and 3 bases respectively, with 9 bases between them. The CDR3 sequence is 12 residues long. Looked up from germline, CDR1 is MNHEY and CDR2 is SVGAGI. CDR3 residues: CASSLRDYEQYF. The CDR3 DNA sequence: TGTGCCAGCAGCCTAAGAGACTACGAGCAGTACTTC.

The chain couples TRBV30 to TRBJ1-6; 7 bases fit TRBD1. Trimming at V came to 2 bases and at J to 11 bases, leaving 12 bases not matched to a gene. This CDR3 contains 15 residues. In germline, CDR1 is GTSNPN, CDR2 SVGIG (reference sequence). DNA for the CDR3: TGTGCCTGGAGTCCGCCGGGACAGAGACATGCACCCCTCCACTTT. This gives the protein CAWSPPGQRHAPLHF.

This clone showed up just once. J is TRBJ1-4 and V is TRBV29-1, with TRBD1 as a possible D gene (6 bases). The germline V gene encodes CDR1 SQVTM and CDR2 ANQGSEA. V lost 6 bases to trimming and J lost 3 bases, with 11 bases between them. This CDR3 is 13 amino acids long. This CDR3 reads CSVVQGPNEKLFF. The DNA of the CDR3 is TGCAGCGTCGTACAGGGTCCTAATGAAAAACTGTTTTTT.

This clone was seen a few times. Other DNA sequences in this specimen translate into the identical CDR3. This chain joins TRBV5-4 and TRBJ2-7; 8 bases map to TRBD1. The CDR3 is 13 residues long. The germline gives CDR1 SGHNT, CDR2 YYREEE (reference sequence). V trimming: 5 bases; J trimming: 1 base; junction bases outside the gene matches: 2. This CDR3 reads CASSRTGSYEQYF. CDR3 coding DNA: TGTGCCAGCAGTAGGACAGGGTCCTACGAGCAGTACTTC.

This clone appeared a single time. The rearrangement links TRBV5-1 to TRBJ2-5; the match to TRBD1 covers 7 bases. Germline CDR1 reads SGHRS; CDR2 reads YFSETQ. The CDR3 loop spans 16 amino acids. V was pared by 0 bases and J by 5 bases, with 10 bases of the junction left unmatched. The CDR3 here is CASSLGQGVLKETQYF. The CDR3 bases are TGCGCCAGCAGCTTGGGACAGGGCGTACTCAAGGAGACCCAGTACTTC.

This clone was seen only a few times. The chain links TRBV7-9 to TRBJ1-4, with 7 bases that match TRBD1. V was clipped by 5 bases and J by 8 bases; unmatched bases: 8. The CDR3 is 14 amino acids. Germline V gene lookup returns CDR1 SEHNR and CDR2 FQNEAQ (reference sequence). The CDR3 bases are TGTGCCAGCAGCAAAGACAGGGATGCGGAAAAACTGTTTTTT. Translating it yields CASSKDRDAEKLFF.

This clone was found a few times. This rearrangement joins TRBV4-1 to TRBJ1-1; D is perhaps TRBD1 (6 bases). Germline V gene sequence: CDR1 MGHRA, CDR2 YSYEKL. The V end lost 3 bases, the J end lost 6 bases, and 11 bases lay between the germline ends. There are 13 residues in the CDR3. CDR3 coding DNA: TGCGCCAGCAGCCATTACGGACAGCCTGAAGCTTTCTTT. This sequence encodes CASSHYGQPEAFF.

The chain uses TRBV3-1 (or the pseudogene TRBV3-2) and TRBJ1-2, with D unclear. The germline V and J ends were trimmed by 0 bases and 8 bases, with 16 bases remaining between them. CDR3 size: 15 residues. CDR1 and CDR2 from the germline V gene are LGHDT and YNNKEL (reference sequence). The CDR3 DNA reads TGTGCCAGCAGCCAAGAAGGGAGGGTACTCGACGGCTACACCTTC. Amino acids: CASSQEGRVLDGYTF.

This chain connects TRBV7-9 to TRBJ1-1, with unresolved D. The CDR3 is made up of 12 amino acids. Trimming shortened V by 2 bases and J by 2 bases, and 3 bases separated the two germline ends. CDR1 and CDR2 (germline): SEHNR, FQNEAQ (reference sequence). Written as DNA, the CDR3 is TGTGCCAGCAGCTTATATAACACTGAAGCTTTCTTT. It yields the protein CASSLYNTEAFF.

V is TRBV4-2 and J is TRBJ2-7, with a weak D call TRBD1 (5 bases). This CDR3 comprises 13 residues. Trimming shortened V by 2 bases and J by 2 bases, and 7 bases separated the two germline ends. The V gene's germline CDR1 is LGHNA and CDR2 YNFKEQ. The CDR3, as DNA: TGTGCCAGCAGCCAATCGACAGCCTACGAGCAGTACTTC. As protein: CASSQSTAYEQYF.

The rearrangement uses TRBV28 and TRBJ1-5; 9 nucleotides match TRBD1. The V gene's germline CDR1 is MDHEN and CDR2 SYDVKM. The CDR3 is made up of 14 amino acids. The V and J ends lost 3 bases and 9 bases, in that order; junction bases with no gene match: 6. This chain's CDR3 is CASSFRQGVGPQHF. DNA for the CDR3: TGTGCCAGCAGTTTCAGACAGGGGGTTGGGCCCCAGCATTTT.

This chain connects TRBV10-3 to TRBJ1-3, with 8 bases lining up with TRBD1. The trim removed 6 bases at V and 0 bases at J, leaving 10 bases unmatched. There are 17 residues in the CDR3. From germline, CDR1 is ENHRY and CDR2 SYGVKD. This CDR3 reads CAIREGRDRSSGNTIYF. DNA of the CDR3: TGTGCCATCAGGGAGGGAAGGGACAGGTCCTCTGGAAACACCATATATTTT.

This clone showed up just once. V and J are TRBV2 and TRBJ1-2; 8 bases match TRBD1. The junction had 7 bases not matched to a gene; V was cut back by 8 bases and J by 2 bases. The germline CDR1 and CDR2 sequences are SNHLY and FYNNEI. The CDR3 sequence is 14 residues long. The CDR3 nucleotides are TGTGCCAGCGTGTACAGGGGGAAAAACTATGGCTACACCTTC. Its translation is CASVYRGKNYGYTF.

The DNA for the CDR3 is TGTGCCAGCAGCTTACAGGGCGACTCGTACACAGATACGCAGTATTTT. It encodes CASSLQGDSYTDTQYF. The chain is built from TRBV11-2 and TRBJ2-3; TRBD1 might be the D (5 bases). Per germline, CDR1 SGHAT and CDR2 FQNNGV. The CDR3 is made up of 16 amino acids. V lost 2 bases and J 2 bases, leaving 14 bases between the germline ends.

The chain is built from TRBV6-6 and TRBJ1-1, with TRBD1 identical over 11 bases. Looked up from germline, CDR1 is MNHNY and CDR2 is SVGAGI (reference sequence). The CDR3 sequence is 16 residues long. The V gene end was trimmed by 4 bases and the J gene end by 4 bases; junction bases not matched to a gene: 8. The CDR3 is CASSWDRGVGGTEAFF. DNA of the CDR3: TGTGCCAGCAGTTGGGACAGGGGGGTGGGTGGCACTGAAGCTTTCTTT.

The gene calls are TRBV9 and TRBJ1-4, with 8 bases that match TRBD1. After removal of 0 bases from V and 8 bases from J, the junction contained 6 bases not matched to a gene. The CDR3 is made up of 15 amino acids. Germline lookup yields CDR1 SGDLS and CDR2 YYNGEE. The CDR3 coding sequence is TGTGCCAGCAGCGTAGCGGGACAGGTTTCGGAAAAACTGTTTTTT. Translation gives CASSVAGQVSEKLFF.

This clone was found once. The V and J genes are TRBV5-1 and TRBJ2-7; 7 bases agree with TRBD1. CDR3 length: 15 amino acids. The V gene's germline CDR1 is SGHRS and CDR2 YFSETQ. V shed 4 bases, J shed 2 bases, and the junction held 9 bases outside the gene matches. The DNA of the CDR3 is TGCGCCAGCAGCGCCCGACAGGGAATGGCCTACGAGCAGTACTTC. It yields the protein CASSARQGMAYEQYF.

With regard to this clone: The same CDR3 arises from other DNA sequences in this sample as well. The chain has TRBV28 and TRBJ1-2; 8 bases fit TRBD1. V was pared by 6 bases and J by 2 bases, with 5 bases of the junction left unmatched. CDR1 is MDHEN, CDR2 SYDVKM, per germline. This CDR3 contains 14 residues. The CDR3 region is CASSLGQGNYGYTF. The CDR3 DNA is TGTGCCAGCAGCCTCGGACAGGGAAACTATGGCTACACCTTC.

V and J are TRBV7-9 and TRBJ1-2; 7 bases map to TRBD1. The J segment lost 8 bases and the V segment lost 1 base, leaving 7 bases of the junction unmatched. This CDR3 spans 14 amino acids. Germline lookup yields CDR1 SEHNR and CDR2 FQNEAQ (reference sequence). Here the CDR3 reads CASSLGGTVGGYTF. The CDR3 DNA is TGTGCCAGCAGCTTAGGGGGGACAGTTGGAGGCTACACCTTC.

The genes are TRBV7-9 and TRBJ2-7, with 8 bases that match TRBD1. V was clipped by 2 bases and J by 2 bases; unmatched bases: 8. Germline lookup yields CDR1 SEHNR and CDR2 FQNEAQ (reference sequence). The CDR3 totals 16 residues. CDR3 region: CASSLSAGTGPYEQYF. CDR3 nucleotides: TGTGCCAGCAGCTTATCAGCCGGGACAGGCCCCTACGAGCAGTACTTC.

This clone has a single count. The V gene is TRBV19, the J gene TRBJ1-4, with TRBD1 matching 7 bases. Germline-derived CDR1 and CDR2 are LNHDA and SQIVND (reference sequence). CDR3 length equals 14 residues. With V trimmed by 11 bases and J by 7 bases, 13 bases remained unmatched. CDR3 DNA sequence: TGTGCCGCAGGCTGGGACAGCCAAGGTGAAAAACTGTTTTTT. The encoded protein is CAAGWDSQGEKLFF.

The chain is built from TRBV27 and TRBJ2-5, with 9 bases fitting TRBD1. The trim removed 6 bases at V and 4 bases at J, leaving 9 bases unmatched. Per germline, CDR1 MNHEY and CDR2 SMNVEV (reference sequence). The CDR3 has 15 amino acids. CDR3 bases: TGTGCCAGCAGGGGGGACAGGGCGTTAGGAGAGACCCAGTACTTC. As protein: CASRGDRALGETQYF.

The chain combines TRBV19 with TRBJ2-3; D not certain. The CDR3 length is 13 residues. Germline values: CDR1 LNHDA, CDR2 SQIVND (reference sequence). Trimming stripped 1 base from V and 2 bases from J, with 4 bases between. Here the CDR3 DNA reads TGTGCCAGTAGTATAGGAGCCACAGATACGCAGTATTTT. The encoded protein is CASSIGATDTQYF.